This TCR beta chain originates from a study of Ad26.COV2.S vaccination and SARS-CoV-2 variants. The wider study: In the study, Ad26.COV2.S was injected intramuscularly once, or twice 56 days apart. Study-level points and caveats: Possible underestimation of total T cell responses by the TCR breadth and depth analyses was noted. Spike-specific TCR breadth was greater after Ad26.COV2.S than placebo. Spike-specific CD8+ and CD4+ T cell responses reportedly showed substantial breadth after vaccination.

The treatment is: about 20 received Ad26.COV2.S at low or high dose, single or two shots; a few received placebo; per-sample allocation not given. At day 63 after the first vaccine or placebo injection, samples were drawn. Libraries were prepared by immunoSEQ multiplex PCR; TCRdb keeps only in-frame clonotypes and omits some of them. The sample consists of 290,000 or so clones, around 87% of them appearing once. The table lists this clone with a count of one. What it binds is not known. After removal of 5 bases from V and 5 bases from J, the junction contained 10 bases not matched to a gene. The CDR3 loop spans 15 amino acids. Germline V gives CDR1 SGHNT, CDR2 YENEEA.

Source: peripheral blood, taken in a trial of Ad26.COV2.S vaccine versus placebo. The sequence was obtained from a person aged 18 to 65 who received the Ad26.COV2.S COVID-19 vaccine or a placebo. V is TRBV11-3 and J is TRBJ2-7; TRBD1 aligns across 9 bases. The CDR3: CASSPGRGQGHEQYF. CDR3 in DNA: TGTGCCAGCAGCCCAGGACGGGGACAGGGCCACGAGCAGTACTTC.